The entry below describes one T cell receptor beta chain. This entry comes from a study of T cell changes during pregnancy in multiple sclerosis. Only in-frame clones appear in the TCRdb table, and some are missing; sequencing was by immunoSEQ multiplex PCR. The sample shows under 50,000 clones, about 94% of them seen only once. The ends were cut back, 8 bases at V and 8 bases at J, with 9 bases in the middle. Germline CDR1 reads LNHDA; CDR2 reads SQIVND (reference sequence). This CDR3 comprises 11 residues. This sequence was found in a female donor with multiple sclerosis, enrolled in a pregnancy study. The chain joins TRBV19 to TRBJ1-4; possible D gene TRBD1, 5 bases. The material was CD4+ T cells from peripheral blood mononuclear cells, obtained after pregnancy. The CDR3 DNA is TGTGCCAGTGGCCAGGGAGAAAAACTGTTTTTT. It encodes CASGQGEKLFF.